One and the same sample provided the 12 T cell receptor beta chains below, sequenced in a study of type 1 and type 2 diabetes patients (dated by TCRdb to the mid-2010s). Sequencing took place on an Illumina MiSeq. TCRbeta CDR3 amplification used genomic DNA from the sorted T cell subsets as template. The TCRbeta CDR3 region was amplified by multiplex PCR using 30 forward and 13 reverse primers. TCRdb redid the processing of the public reads, applying fastp at Q25 and MiXCR, and retained in-frame beta chains. Rows matching on CDR3 protein sequence are summarized as one entry with the most common DNA and genes. The sample profile shows 250,000 or so distinct CDR3 sequences; around 47% of them were found once. The ten top clones hold approximately 13% of the sample. Sequencing was done on a sample of peripheral blood mononuclear cells (PBMCs). These receptors all come from a man between 18 and 35 years old with type 2 diabetes.

The chain joins TRBV30 to TRBJ2-3; 8 bases agree with TRBD2. J lost 6 bases, V lost 2 bases, and 16 bases had no gene match. Germline-derived CDR1 and CDR2 are GTSNPN and SVGIG (reference sequence). There are 17 residues in the CDR3. The CDR3 spells CAWSKWLTSGEGDTQYF. The CDR3 nucleotides are TGTGCCTGGAGTAAATGGCTCACTAGCGGAGAGGGGGATACGCAGTATTTT.

The genes are TRBV29-1 and TRBJ2-1; the match to TRBD2 covers 14 bases. Germline V gene lookup returns CDR1 SQVTM and CDR2 ANQGSEA. The CDR3 runs 12 residues. J lost 13 bases, V lost 7 bases, and 6 bases had no gene match. The CDR3 loop is CSAGTSGGGQFF. CDR3 in DNA: TGCAGCGCAGGGACTAGCGGGGGAGGTCAGTTCTTC.

The rearrangement joins TRBV24-1 to TRBJ1-2; 7 bases line up with TRBD1. CDR1 is KGHDR and CDR2 is SFDVKD in the germline V gene. V dropped 4 bases and J dropped 7; count of bases not matched to a gene: 5. CDR3 length: 13 amino acids. CDR3 DNA: TGTGCCACCAGTGACTTACAGGGGTTTGGCTACACCTTC. It codes for CATSDLQGFGYTF.

This clonotype was picked up a small number of times. The CDR3: CASRGQALMDTQYF. The CDR3 bases are TGCGCCAGCAGGGGACAGGCCTTAATGGATACGCAGTATTTT. V is TRBV10-1 and J is TRBJ2-3; 8 nucleotides align to TRBD1. The trim removed 6 bases at V and 6 bases at J, leaving 8 bases unmatched. Germline V gene lookup returns CDR1 WNHNN and CDR2 SYGVQD (reference sequence). The CDR3 length is 14 residues.

The chain uses TRBV6-1 and TRBJ1-6, with 12 bases matching TRBD1. Germline CDR1 and CDR2: MNHNS and SASEGT. CDR3 length equals 17 residues. V was pared by 5 bases and J by 3 bases, with 5 bases of the junction left unmatched. CDR3 loop: CASSYGTGGGYNSPLHF. In DNA form, the CDR3 reads TGTGCCAGCAGTTACGGGACAGGGGGCGGCTATAATTCACCCCTCCACTTT.

The chain combines TRBV11-2 with TRBJ2-1; 8 bases are shared with TRBD2. The CDR3 runs to 17 residues. Germline trimming cut 2 bases from V and 8 bases from J; bases unmatched to any gene: 14. The V gene's germline CDR1 is SGHAT and CDR2 FQNNGV. The CDR3 is CASSLRARGLGGHEQFF. CDR3 nucleotides: TGTGCCAGCAGCTTAAGGGCTAGGGGACTAGGGGGACATGAGCAGTTCTTC.

The chain links TRBV25-1 to TRBJ2-1; D is unresolved. This CDR3 is 15 amino acids long. Trimming left V 7 bases short and J 4 bases short, with 17 bases between. Per germline, CDR1 MGHDK and CDR2 SYGVNS. The CDR3, as DNA: TGTGCCAGCACCCCCTCCCTTACAGCGTACAATGAGCAGTTCTTC. Translated: CASTPSLTAYNEQFF.

This clonotype turned up a few times. The genes are TRBV2 and TRBJ1-5; D is uncertain. Trimming took 4 bases from V and 7 from J, leaving 11 bases between them. CDR1 and CDR2 from the germline V gene are SNHLY and FYNNEI. CDR3 length equals 13 residues. In nucleotides, the CDR3 is TGTGCCAGCAGTGCGGGTTTGTCGCAGCCCCAGCATTTT. Protein product: CASSAGLSQPQHF. The whole variable domain, filled in from reference TRBV2 and TRBJ1-5, reads EPEVTQTPSHQVTQMGQEVILRCVPISNHLYFYWYRQILGQKVEFLVSFYNNEISEKSEIFDDQFSVERPDGSNFTLKIRSTKLEDSAMYFCASSAGLSQPQHFGDGTRLSIL.

This chain joins TRBV19 and TRBJ1-5, with D unclear. The CDR3 is made up of 13 amino acids. CDR1 is LNHDA and CDR2 is SQIVND in the germline V gene (reference sequence). The germline V and J ends were trimmed by 6 bases and 5 bases, with 11 bases remaining between them. The CDR3 spells CASSAAGDQPQHF. The DNA for the CDR3 is TGTGCCAGTAGCGCCGCCGGAGATCAGCCCCAGCATTTT.

This chain links TRBV20-1 with TRBJ2-3; D may be TRBD2 (6 bases). CDR1 and CDR2 (germline): DFQATT, SNEGSKA (reference sequence). This CDR3 region has 14 residues. V was pared by 6 bases and J by 2 bases, with 15 bases between. The CDR3 spells CSAPTLANTDTQYF. The DNA for the CDR3 is TGCAGTGCGCCGACTCTAGCGAACACAGATACGCAGTATTTT.

The chain carries TRBV7-8 and TRBJ2-2; 7 nucleotides match TRBD1. The CDR3 is made up of 16 amino acids. The V segment lost 2 bases and the J segment 2 bases; nucleotides outside the gene matches: 5. Germline V gene data show CDR1 as SGHVS and CDR2 as FQNEAQ. Written as DNA, the CDR3 is TGTGCCAGCAGCTTAAGGGCAGGGGGAAACACCGGGGAGCTGTTTTTT. This gives the protein CASSLRAGGNTGELFF.

The rearrangement links TRBV30 to TRBJ2-1; 7 nucleotides line up with TRBD2. This CDR3 contains 13 residues. Germline assignment: CDR1 GTSNPN and CDR2 SVGIG (reference sequence). V gave up 3 bases and J gave up 4 bases; unmatched junction bases: 3. CDR3 bases: TGTGCCTGGAGGGCGGGAGTTTACAATGAGCAGTTCTTC. It encodes CAWRAGVYNEQFF. The full variable domain, completed using reference TRBV30 and TRBJ2-1, is SQTIHQWPATLVQPVGSPLSLECTVEGTSNPNLYWYRQAAGRGLQLLFYSVGIGQISSEVPQNLSASRPQDRQFILSSKKLLLSDSGFYLCAWRAGVYNEQFFGPGTRLTVL.